Reported below is one T cell receptor beta chain. What it binds is not known. This record belongs to a study of shared clonotypes between healthy human individuals. Study background: Samples came from a couple of female and a few male donors aged 18 to 49. CD4 naive cells filled three plates per donor, CD4 memory three, CD8 naive two and CD8 memory one. Study-wide results and caveats: The expectation was that sequencing depth would affect clonotype sharing among donors.

Sequencing used immunoSEQ multiplex PCR; TCRdb keeps in-frame clones, though not all of them. The table includes some 1,100,000 clones, approximately 78% detected once. A CD45RA+ naive subset and a CD45RA-negative memory subset were split from CD4+ cells. This CDR3 region has 14 residues. The germline V gene has CDR1 SGHRS and CDR2 YFSETQ. The V gene end was trimmed by 4 bases and the J gene end by 4 bases; junction bases not matched to a gene: 6. Sequencing used memory CD4+ T cells from PBMCs. The subset was: CD45RA-negative fraction. The clonotype comes from a man younger than 35 in good health. Some clones in this sample may be carry-over from other donors' samples. V usage is TRBV5-1 and J usage is TRBJ1-2, with 8 bases that match TRBD1. Here the CDR3 DNA reads TGCGCCAGCAGCGAGGCAGGGGGCTTCTATGGCTACACCTTC. Translated, it gives CASSEAGGFYGYTF.